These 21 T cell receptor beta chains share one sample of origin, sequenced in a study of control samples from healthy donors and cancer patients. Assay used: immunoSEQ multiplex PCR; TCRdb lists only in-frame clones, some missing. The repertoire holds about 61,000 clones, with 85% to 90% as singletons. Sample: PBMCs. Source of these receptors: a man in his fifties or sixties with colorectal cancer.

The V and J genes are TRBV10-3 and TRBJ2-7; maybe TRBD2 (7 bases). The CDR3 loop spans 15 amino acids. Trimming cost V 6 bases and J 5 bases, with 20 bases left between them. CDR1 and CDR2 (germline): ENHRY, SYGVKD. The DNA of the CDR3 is TGTGCCATCAGCTCGGGGGCTAGCGGCGTAAACGAGCAGTACTTC. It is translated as CAISSGASGVNEQYF.

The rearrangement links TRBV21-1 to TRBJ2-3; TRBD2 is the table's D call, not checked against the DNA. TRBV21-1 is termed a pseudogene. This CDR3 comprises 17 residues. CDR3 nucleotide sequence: TGTGCCAGCAGCAAAGCTTGCTGGCGGGGGGTCACAGATACGCAGTATTTT. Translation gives CASSKACWRGVTDTQYF.

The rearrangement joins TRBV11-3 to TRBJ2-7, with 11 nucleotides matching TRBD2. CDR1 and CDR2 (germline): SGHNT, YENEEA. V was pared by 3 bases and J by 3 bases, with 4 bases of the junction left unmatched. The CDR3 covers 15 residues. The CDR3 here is CASSFGGTSGYEQYF. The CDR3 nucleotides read TGTGCCAGCAGCTTCGGTGGGACTAGCGGCTACGAGCAGTACTTC.

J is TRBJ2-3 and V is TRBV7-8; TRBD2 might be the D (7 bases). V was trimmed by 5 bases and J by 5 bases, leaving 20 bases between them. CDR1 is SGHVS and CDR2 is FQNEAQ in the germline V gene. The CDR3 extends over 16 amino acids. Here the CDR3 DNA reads TGTGCCAGCAGCCCTCTGGGGGGGGCTGTCCAAGATACGCAGTATTTT. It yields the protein CASSPLGGAVQDTQYF.

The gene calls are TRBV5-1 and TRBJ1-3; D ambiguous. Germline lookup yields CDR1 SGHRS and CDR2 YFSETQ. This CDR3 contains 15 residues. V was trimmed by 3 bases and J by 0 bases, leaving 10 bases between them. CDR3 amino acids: CASSSEASSGNTIYF. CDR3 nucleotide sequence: TGCGCCAGCAGCTCCGAAGCTAGCTCTGGAAACACCATATATTTT. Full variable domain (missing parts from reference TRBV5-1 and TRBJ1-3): KAGVTQTPRYLIKTRGQQVTLSCSPISGHRSVSWYQQTPGQGLQFLFEYFSETQRNKGNFPGRFSGRQFSNSRSEMNVSTLELGDSALYLCASSSEASSGNTIYFGEGSWLTVV.

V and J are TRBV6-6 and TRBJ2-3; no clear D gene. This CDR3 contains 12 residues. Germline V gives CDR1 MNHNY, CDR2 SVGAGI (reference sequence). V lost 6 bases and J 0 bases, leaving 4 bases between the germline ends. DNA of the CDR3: TGTGCCAGCAGCGACAGCACAGATACGCAGTATTTT. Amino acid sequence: CASSDSTDTQYF.

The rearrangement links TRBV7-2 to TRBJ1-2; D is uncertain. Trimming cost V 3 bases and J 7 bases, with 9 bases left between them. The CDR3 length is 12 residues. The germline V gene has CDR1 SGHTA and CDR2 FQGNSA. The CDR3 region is CASSFGVGGYTF. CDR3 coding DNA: TGTGCCAGCAGCTTTGGGGTTGGTGGCTACACCTTC.

In nucleotides, the CDR3 is TGTGCCAGCAGAACTAGCGGGAGTGTCGGGACCCAGTACTTC. Translation gives CASRTSGSVGTQYF. The chain uses TRBV28 and TRBJ2-5, with 11 positions matching TRBD2. The germline CDR1 and CDR2 sequences are MDHEN and SYDVKM. The CDR3 is 14 residues long. Trimming at V came to 6 bases and at J to 7 bases, leaving 7 bases not matched to a gene.

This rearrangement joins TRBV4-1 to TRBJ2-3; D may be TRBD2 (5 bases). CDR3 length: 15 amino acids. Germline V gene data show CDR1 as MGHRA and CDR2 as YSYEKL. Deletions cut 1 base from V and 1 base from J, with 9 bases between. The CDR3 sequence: CASSQGVSGTDTQYF. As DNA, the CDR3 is TGCGCCAGCAGCCAAGGTGTTAGCGGCACAGATACGCAGTATTTT.

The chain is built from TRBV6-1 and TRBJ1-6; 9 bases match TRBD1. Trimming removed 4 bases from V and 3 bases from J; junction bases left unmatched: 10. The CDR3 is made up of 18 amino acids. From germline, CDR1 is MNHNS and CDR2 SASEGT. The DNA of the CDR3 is TGTGCCAGCAGTGGTGGGACAGGGTATTGGGACTATAATTCACCCCTCCACTTT. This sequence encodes CASSGGTGYWDYNSPLHF.

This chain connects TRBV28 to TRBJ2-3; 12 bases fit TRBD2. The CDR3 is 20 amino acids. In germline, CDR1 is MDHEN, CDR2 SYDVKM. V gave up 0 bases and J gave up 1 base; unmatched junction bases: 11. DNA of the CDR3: TGTGCCAGCAGTTTATGGTCCCCTTCTCCTAGCGGGGGGGGCACAGATACGCAGTATTTT. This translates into CASSLWSPSPSGGGTDTQYF.

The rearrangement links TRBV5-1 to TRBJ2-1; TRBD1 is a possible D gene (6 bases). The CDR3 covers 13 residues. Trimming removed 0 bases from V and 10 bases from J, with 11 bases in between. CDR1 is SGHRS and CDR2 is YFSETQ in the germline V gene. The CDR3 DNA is TGCGCCAGCAGCTTGGTGCCAGGGGCCGAGCAGTTCTTC. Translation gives CASSLVPGAEQFF.

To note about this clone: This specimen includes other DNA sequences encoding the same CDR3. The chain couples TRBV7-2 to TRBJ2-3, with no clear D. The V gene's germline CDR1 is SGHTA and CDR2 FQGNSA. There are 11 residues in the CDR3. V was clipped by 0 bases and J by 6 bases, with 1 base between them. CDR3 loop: CASSLADTQYF. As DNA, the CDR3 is TGTGCCAGCAGCTTAGCCGATACGCAGTATTTT.

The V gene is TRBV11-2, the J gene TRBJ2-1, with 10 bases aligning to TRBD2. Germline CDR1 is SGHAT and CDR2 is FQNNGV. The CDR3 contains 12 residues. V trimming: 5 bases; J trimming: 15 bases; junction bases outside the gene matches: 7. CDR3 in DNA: TGTGCCAGCAGCCCGCCGGGACTAGCGATGTTCTTC. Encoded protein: CASSPPGLAMFF. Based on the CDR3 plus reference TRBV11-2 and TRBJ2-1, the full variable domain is EAGVAQSPRYKIIEKRQSVAFWCNPISGHATLYWYQQILGQGPKLLIQFQNNGVVDDSQLPKDRFSAERLKGVDSTLKIQPAKLEDSAVYLCASSPPGLAMFFGPGTRLTVL.

The CDR3 DNA reads as TGTGCCAGCAGTCTACCGGGACGCCGATACAATGAGCAGTTCTTC. It specifies CASSLPGRRYNEQFF. The chain couples TRBV3-1 (or the pseudogene TRBV3-2) to TRBJ2-1; D may match TRBD1 or TRBD2 (5 bases each). This CDR3 has 15 amino acids. Germline CDR1 and CDR2: LGHDT and YNNKEL (reference sequence). Trimming took off 6 bases at V and 4 bases at J, with 16 bases between the two ends.

The CDR3 DNA sequence: TGTGCCAGCAGCGTAGTTGGGGGGGATGAAAAACTGTTTTTT. Encoded protein: CASSVVGGDEKLFF. The rearrangement uses TRBV9 and TRBJ1-4, with D possibly matching TRBD1 (5 bases). Trimming stripped 0 bases from V and 6 bases from J, with 9 bases between. CDR1 and CDR2 (germline): SGDLS, YYNGEE. The CDR3 consists of 14 residues.

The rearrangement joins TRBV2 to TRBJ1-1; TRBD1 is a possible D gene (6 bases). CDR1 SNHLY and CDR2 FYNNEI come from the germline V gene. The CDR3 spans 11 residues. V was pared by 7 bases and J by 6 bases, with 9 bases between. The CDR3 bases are TGTGCCAGCATTCGGACAGCTGAAGCTTTCTTT. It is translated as CASIRTAEAFF.

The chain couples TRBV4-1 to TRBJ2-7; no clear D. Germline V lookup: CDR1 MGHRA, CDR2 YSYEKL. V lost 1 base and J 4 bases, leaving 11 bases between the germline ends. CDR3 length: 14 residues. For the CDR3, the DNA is TGCGCCAGCAGCCAAGGGCCCCTTGGGTACGAGCAGTACTTC. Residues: CASSQGPLGYEQYF.

In DNA form, the CDR3 reads TGTGCCAGCAGTCCCAACGTACGGGCTCGGACCTACGAGCAGTACTTC. Protein: CASSPNVRARTYEQYF. The rearrangement joins TRBV28 to TRBJ2-7; unclear D gene. The CDR3 runs 16 residues. CDR1 is MDHEN and CDR2 is SYDVKM in the germline V gene. Trimming took off 5 bases at V and 2 bases at J, with 19 bases between the two ends.

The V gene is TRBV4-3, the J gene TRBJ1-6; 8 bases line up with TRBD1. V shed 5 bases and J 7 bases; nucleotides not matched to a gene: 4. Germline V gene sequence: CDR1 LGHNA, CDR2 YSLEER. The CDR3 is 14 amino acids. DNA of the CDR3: TGCGCCAGCAGCAAGGACAGGGTGAATTCACCCCTCCACTTT. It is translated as CASSKDRVNSPLHF.

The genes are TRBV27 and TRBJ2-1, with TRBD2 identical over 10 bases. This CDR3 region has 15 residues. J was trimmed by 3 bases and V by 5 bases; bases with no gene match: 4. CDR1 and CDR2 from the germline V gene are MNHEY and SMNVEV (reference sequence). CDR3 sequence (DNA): TGTGCCAGCAGTGCTAGCGGGGGCCTCTACAATGAGCAGTTCTTC. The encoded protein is CASSASGGLYNEQFF.